The 20 T cell receptor beta chains reported below all come from one sample, sequenced in a study of OX40 agonist ivuxolimab in advanced cancers. The table came from immunoSEQ multiplex PCR; TCRdb's copy has only in-frame clones and leaves some out. The table records approximately 70,000 clones, 75% to 90% of them present only once. The sample was CD4+ or CD8+ T cells sorted from blood, taken in a trial of the OX40 agonist ivuxolimab. The source of these receptors is an adult with an advanced solid tumor such as melanoma, head and neck, liver or kidney cancer.

This clone appeared a few times. The chain is built from TRBV7-2 and TRBJ2-5; D may match TRBD1 or TRBD2 (5 bases each). The CDR3 length is 12 residues. The germline CDR1 and CDR2 sequences are SGHTA and FQGNSA. Trimming left V 5 bases short and J 9 bases short, with 13 bases between. CDR3 region: CASSRGAPAQYF. The CDR3 DNA is TGTGCCAGCAGCAGAGGGGCGCCGGCCCAGTACTTC.

The chain couples TRBV4-3 to TRBJ2-4, with 12 bases matching TRBD2. Trimming took 1 base from V and 6 from J; bases not matched to a gene: 7. CDR3 length: 17 amino acids. The germline V gene has CDR1 LGHNA and CDR2 YSLEER. The CDR3 region has the DNA TGCGCCAGCAGCCAAGCCGCTAGCGGGGGGGCTTCAAACATTCAGTACTTC. This gives the protein CASSQAASGGASNIQYF.

This clone was found once. V usage is TRBV6-1 and J usage is TRBJ1-1, with D tentatively TRBD1 (5 bases). The V and J ends lost 5 bases and 4 bases respectively, with 8 bases between them. This CDR3 region has 12 residues. Germline CDR1 MNHNS, CDR2 SASEGT. For the CDR3, the DNA is TGTGCCAGCAGTTATGGGGGCACTGAAGCTTTCTTT. It specifies CASSYGGTEAFF.

This clone has a handful of counts. The rearrangement joins TRBV2 to TRBJ1-4, with D unresolved. The V end lost 7 bases, the J end lost 3 bases, and 9 bases lay between the germline ends. The CDR3 is made up of 13 amino acids. The germline V gene encodes CDR1 SNHLY and CDR2 FYNNEI. CDR3 sequence: CASTTDSNEKLFF. CDR3 DNA sequence: TGTGCCAGCACCACAGATTCTAATGAAAAACTGTTTTTT.

This chain uses TRBV11-2 with TRBJ1-1, with 7 bases matching TRBD1. From germline, CDR1 is SGHAT and CDR2 FQNNGV. V was pared by 5 bases and J by 2 bases, with 8 bases of the junction left unmatched. There are 15 residues in the CDR3. The CDR3 loop is CASSAYRGVNTEAFF. In nucleotides, the CDR3 is TGTGCCAGCAGCGCCTACAGGGGAGTAAACACTGAAGCTTTCTTT.

This clone was seen once. J is TRBJ1-2 and V is TRBV28, with D hard to call. The ends were cut back, 6 bases at V and 7 bases at J, with 21 bases in the middle. This CDR3 spans 15 amino acids. Germline V CDR1 and CDR2: MDHEN, SYDVKM. The CDR3 sequence: CASRSHSQVWGGYTF. The CDR3 DNA reads as TGTGCCAGCAGGTCCCATAGCCAGGTTTGGGGTGGCTACACCTTC.

The V and J genes are TRBV6-6 and TRBJ2-7; D gene unclear. Between the trimmed V and J ends, which lost 7 bases and 5 bases, there was a span of 15 bases. This CDR3 is 13 amino acids long. The germline gives CDR1 MNHNY, CDR2 SVGAGI (reference sequence). This chain's CDR3 is CASNIYPADEQYF. The CDR3 bases are TGTGCCAGCAACATCTACCCCGCCGACGAGCAGTACTTC.

The gene calls are TRBV5-4 and TRBJ1-3; D call uncertain. In germline, CDR1 is SGHNT, CDR2 YYREEE (reference sequence). Between the trimmed V and J ends, which lost 7 bases and 0 bases, there was a span of 11 bases. The CDR3 has 14 residues. This CDR3 reads CASHSRVSGNTIYF. Here the CDR3 DNA reads TGTGCCAGCCACTCGAGGGTCTCTGGAAACACCATATATTTT.

This chain connects TRBV6-6 to TRBJ2-6, with D possibly TRBD2 on 6 matching bases. Germline assignment: CDR1 MNHNY and CDR2 SVGAGI (reference sequence). The CDR3 runs to 15 residues. Trimming took off 3 bases at V and 1 base at J, with 7 bases between the two ends. For the CDR3, the DNA is TGTGCCAGCAGTTATAGCGGATCTGGGGCCAACGTCCTGACTTTC. Its translation: CASSYSGSGANVLTF.

The sample holds a few counts of this clone. The CDR3 nucleotides are TGCGCCAGCAGCTTGGTGCCCCACGGACAGGGGGCGAACACTGAAGCTTTCTTT. As protein: CASSLVPHGQGANTEAFF. The chain is built from TRBV5-1 and TRBJ1-1; 11 bases agree with TRBD1. The CDR3 loop spans 18 amino acids. CDR1 and CDR2 from the germline V gene are SGHRS and YFSETQ. The trim removed 0 bases at V and 1 base at J, leaving 8 bases unmatched. The full variable domain, its missing parts supplied by reference TRBV5-1 and TRBJ1-1, is KAGVTQTPRYLIKTRGQQVTLSCSPISGHRSVSWYQQTPGQGLQFLFEYFSETQRNKGNFPGRFSGRQFSNSRSEMNVSTLELGDSALYLCASSLVPHGQGANTEAFFGQGTRLTVV.

This chain uses TRBV27 with TRBJ1-2; weak D call: TRBD1 (5 bases). CDR3 length equals 13 residues. CDR1 MNHEY and CDR2 SMNVEV come from the germline V gene (reference sequence). Trimming pared 5 bases from V and 8 bases from J, leaving 15 bases between. CDR3 amino acids: CASSPAGRGGYTF. DNA for the CDR3: TGTGCCAGCAGTCCCGCGGGGCGGGGAGGCTACACCTTC.

The V gene is TRBV6-6, the J gene TRBJ2-5; 7 bases fit TRBD1. The CDR3 sequence is 13 residues long. Germline loops: CDR1 MNHNY, CDR2 SVGAGI (reference sequence). V lost 7 bases, J lost 4 bases, and 6 bases stayed unmatched. For the CDR3, the DNA is TGTGCCAGCACCAAGACAGGGCCAGAGACCCAGTACTTC. Residues: CASTKTGPETQYF.

The rearrangement joins TRBV6-4 to TRBJ1-2, with D possibly matching TRBD1 (5 bases). CDR1 is MRHNA and CDR2 is SNTAGT in the germline V gene. The CDR3 sequence is 12 residues long. Trimming shortened V by 8 bases and J by 8 bases, and 15 bases separated the two germline ends. As DNA, the CDR3 is TGTGCCAGCCAAGACGAGGGGAGCGGCTACACCTTC. As protein: CASQDEGSGYTF.

This clone has just a few counts. The chain employs TRBV11-3 and TRBJ2-1, with D unresolved. The germline V gene encodes CDR1 SGHNT and CDR2 YENEEA. The CDR3 sequence is 13 residues long. Deletions cut 2 bases from V and 0 bases from J, with 2 bases between. CDR3 protein: CASSLTSYNEQFF. Here the CDR3 DNA reads TGTGCCAGCAGCTTAACCTCCTACAATGAGCAGTTCTTC. The variable domain in full, completed from reference TRBV11-3 and TRBJ2-1, reads EAGVVQSPRYKIIEKKQPVAFWCNPISGHNTLYWYLQNLGQGPELLIRYENEEAVDDSQLPKDRFSAERLKGVDSTLKIQPAELGDSAVYLCASSLTSYNEQFFGPGTRLTVL.

The chain links TRBV7-3 to TRBJ1-1; the match to TRBD1 covers 7 bases. CDR3 size: 18 residues. Trimming at V came to 5 bases and at J to 5 bases, leaving 20 bases not matched to a gene. CDR1 and CDR2 from the germline V gene are SGHTA and FQGTGA. The CDR3 loop is CASSLKWVLRGRNTEAFF. CDR3 in DNA: TGTGCCAGCAGCCTCAAGTGGGTTTTAAGGGGGCGAAATACTGAAGCTTTCTTT.

V is TRBV19 and J is TRBJ2-3; the match to TRBD1 covers 9 bases. V lost 7 bases and J lost 8; bases outside the gene matches: 7. Germline assignment: CDR1 LNHDA and CDR2 SQIVND (reference sequence). The CDR3 has 13 residues. The CDR3 protein is CASTRDREGTQYF. The DNA of the CDR3 is TGTGCCAGTACCAGGGACAGGGAGGGTACGCAGTATTTT.

This clone showed up just once. The genes are TRBV5-4 and TRBJ1-5, with D tentatively TRBD1 (5 bases). The V end was cut by 0 bases, the J end by 6 bases, with 13 bases between. Looked up from germline, CDR1 is SGHNT and CDR2 is YYREEE (reference sequence). The CDR3 runs to 15 residues. CDR3 nucleotides: TGTGCCAGCAGCTTGGTGTTCAGGGCCCCTCAGCCCCAGCATTTT. It is translated as CASSLVFRAPQPQHF. Variable domain in full (rest from reference TRBV5-4 and TRBJ1-5): ETGVTQSPTHLIKTRGQQVTLRCSSQSGHNTVSWYQQALGQGPQFIFQYYREEENGRGNFPPRFSGLQFPNYSSELNVNALELDDSALYLCASSLVFRAPQPQHFGDGTRLSIL.

This chain uses TRBV18 with TRBJ2-2; maybe TRBD2 (6 bases). Between the trimmed V and J ends, which lost 0 bases and 2 bases, there was a span of 7 bases. This CDR3 contains 15 residues. Germline CDR1 and CDR2: KGHSH and LQKENI. This CDR3 is CASSPPGGNTGELFF. The CDR3 DNA reads TGTGCCAGCTCACCACCGGGAGGCAACACCGGGGAGCTGTTTTTT.

The V and J genes are TRBV28 and TRBJ1-5; possible D gene TRBD1, 5 bases. CDR3 length: 16 amino acids. CDR1 and CDR2 from the germline V gene are MDHEN and SYDVKM. V was clipped by 8 bases and J by 0 bases, with 17 bases between them. The CDR3 reads CASWDQTTLSNQPQHF. The CDR3 coding sequence is TGTGCCAGCTGGGACCAGACTACACTTAGCAATCAGCCCCAGCATTTT.

V and J are TRBV28 and TRBJ1-6; tentatively, D is TRBD1 (5 bases). Looked up from germline, CDR1 is MDHEN and CDR2 is SYDVKM. The CDR3 runs 16 residues. The V end was cut by 7 bases, the J end by 10 bases, with 23 bases between. The DNA for the CDR3 is TGTGCCAGCACCCCCCCCACCGGGGCTATGGGCTCACCCCTCCACTTT. This translates into CASTPPTGAMGSPLHF.